One and the same sample provided the 14 T cell receptor beta chains below, sequenced in a study of shared clonotypes between healthy human individuals (dated by TCRdb to the early 2020s). The library relied on the immunoSEQ multiplex PCR assay. Held by TCRdb, this immuneACCESS table contains in-frame sequences only and omits some clones. Under half of the omission traces to an unresolved V gene where checked; the cause of the rest is unknown. The sample records 2 million to 3 million clones, 90% to 95% of which are singletons. Approximately 0.37% of the sample rests with the top ten. The specimen was naive CD4+ T cells from PBMCs. This specimen's cell subset or site label, per the study, means: CD45RA+ positively selected. The receptors here all came from a young man in good health. Some clones in this sample may be carry-over from other donors' samples.

The chain employs TRBV6-1 and TRBJ2-1, with 8 bases identical to TRBD2. Germline loops: CDR1 MNHNS, CDR2 SASEGT. J lost 5 bases, V lost 3 bases, and 6 bases had no gene match. The CDR3 has 15 amino acids. Written as DNA, the CDR3 is TGTGCCAGCAGTGAGCCTAGCGGGTTTAACAATGAGCAGTTCTTC. It translates to CASSEPSGFNNEQFF.

The V call is TRBV28, the J call TRBJ2-1; 11 bases match TRBD2. Germline CDR1 and CDR2: MDHEN and SYDVKM. V was pared by 7 bases and J by 2 bases, with 4 bases of the junction left unmatched. There are 15 residues in the CDR3. For the CDR3, the DNA is TGTGCCAGCACCTTAGCGGGAGGGACCTACAATGAGCAGTTCTTC. Translation: CASTLAGGTYNEQFF.

DNA of the CDR3: TGTGCCAGCAGTTTAGGTGTCCCATCCTACGAGCAGTACTTC. Its translation: CASSLGVPSYEQYF. This chain uses TRBV27 with TRBJ2-7; no clear D. V dropped 2 bases and J dropped 1 base, with 9 bases sitting between them. The CDR3 covers 14 residues. Germline V gene data show CDR1 as MNHEY and CDR2 as SMNVEV (reference sequence).

This clone was observed once. CDR3 loop: CAISEPPAQPQHF. The CDR3 DNA sequence: TGTGCCATCAGTGAGCCCCCAGCCCAGCCCCAGCATTTT. The chain recombines TRBV10-3 with TRBJ1-5; D is uncertain. Germline CDR1 and CDR2: ENHRY and SYGVKD. With 2 bases removed from V and 7 bases from J, the gap between germline ends came to 9 bases. The CDR3 length is 13 residues.

The J gene is TRBJ1-5, the V gene TRBV28; the D is unclear. This CDR3 is built from 15 residues. V gave up 3 bases and J gave up 2 bases, with 11 bases separating them. Germline V gene lookup returns CDR1 MDHEN and CDR2 SYDVKM. The CDR3 DNA sequence: TGTGCCAGCAGTTTTCCATTTCAGGGCAATCAGCCCCAGCATTTT. Its translation is CASSFPFQGNQPQHF.

This clone is a singleton in its sample. The chain joins TRBV7-2 to TRBJ1-4; TRBD1 aligns across 7 bases. CDR1 and CDR2 from the germline V gene are SGHTA and FQGNSA. The CDR3 covers 13 residues. The V gene end was trimmed by 7 bases and the J gene end by 7 bases; junction bases not matched to a gene: 6. The CDR3 region has the DNA TGTGCCAGCACCGGGACAGCGGGTGAAAAACTGTTTTTT. Translated: CASTGTAGEKLFF.

The genes are TRBV5-5 and TRBJ2-1; D gene uncertain. The CDR3 runs to 12 residues. Trimming removed 1 base at V and 8 bases at J, with 7 bases between. Germline loops: CDR1 SGHKS, CDR2 YYEKEE (reference sequence). The CDR3 DNA sequence: TGTGCCAGCAGCTTGTATATCTATGAGCAGTTCTTC. As protein: CASSLYIYEQFF. Together with reference TRBV5-5 and TRBJ2-1, the CDR3 gives the full variable domain: DAGVTQSPTHLIKTRGQQVTLRCSPISGHKSVSWYQQVLGQGPQFIFQYYEKEERGRGNFPDRFSARQFPNYSSELNVNALLLGDSALYLCASSLYIYEQFFGPGTRLTVL.

In DNA, the CDR3 is TGTGCCAGCAGTTTTAAGGGAGGCTACACCTTC. It codes for CASSFKGGYTF. This chain joins TRBV28 and TRBJ1-2; D ambiguous. Trimming pared 3 bases from V and 8 bases from J, leaving 7 bases between. CDR1 MDHEN and CDR2 SYDVKM come from the germline V gene. The CDR3 has 11 amino acids.

The genes are TRBV7-8 and TRBJ2-1, with 8 positions matching TRBD1. The ends lost 5 bases at V and 12 bases at J; junction bases unmatched: 6. CDR1 is SGHVS and CDR2 is FQNEAQ in the germline V gene. The CDR3 is 12 residues long. Here the CDR3 DNA reads TGTGCCAGCAGCCAATCCGGGACAGGGCAGTTCTTC. Protein product: CASSQSGTGQFF.

V gene TRBV15 combines with J gene TRBJ2-7; 14 positions agree with TRBD2. The germline V gene encodes CDR1 LNHNV and CDR2 YYDKDF (reference sequence). The V gene end was trimmed by 2 bases and the J gene end by 11 bases; junction bases not matched to a gene: 11. CDR3 length equals 16 residues. Here the CDR3 reads CATSRPTSGRAPFKYF. CDR3 DNA sequence: TGTGCCACCAGCAGACCGACTAGCGGGAGGGCCCCTTTTAAGTACTTC.

The rearrangement links TRBV7-2 to TRBJ2-5, with D perhaps TRBD1 (5 bases). The CDR3 consists of 15 residues. V was trimmed by 5 bases and J by 7 bases, leaving 20 bases between them. Germline V CDR1 and CDR2: SGHTA, FQGNSA. The CDR3 here is CASSTRTLHPGTQYF. For the CDR3, the DNA is TGTGCCAGCAGCACGCGGACACTCCATCCGGGGACCCAGTACTTC.

This chain uses TRBV18 with TRBJ2-5, with a tentative D call TRBD2 (6 bases). Germline V gene lookup returns CDR1 KGHSH and CDR2 LQKENI. V was pared by 5 bases and J by 5 bases, with 9 bases between. There are 12 residues in the CDR3. CDR3 sequence (DNA): TGTGCCAGCTCATCGCTAGCGGAGACCCAGTACTTC. This encodes CASSSLAETQYF.

The V gene is TRBV14, the J gene TRBJ1-3; 9 bases match TRBD1. This CDR3 region has 21 residues. Germline V lookup: CDR1 SGHDN, CDR2 FVKESK. Trimming took 4 bases from V and 0 from J; bases not matched to a gene: 19. The CDR3 DNA sequence: TGTGCCAGCAGCCTAAGACAGCCCCGGGACAGGGCCTATCGCTCTGGAAACACCATATATTTT. Protein: CASSLRQPRDRAYRSGNTIYF.

V usage is TRBV5-6 and J usage is TRBJ1-5; D is uncertain. Germline-derived CDR1 and CDR2 are SGHDT and YYEEEE. CDR3 length: 15 amino acids. Trimming shortened V by 0 bases and J by 6 bases, and 13 bases separated the two germline ends. The CDR3 DNA is TGTGCCAGCAGCTTGGGGTGGCAGAGAGGTCAGCCCCAGCATTTT. Amino acids: CASSLGWQRGQPQHF.